This TCR beta chain derives from a study of blood T cell repertoires in COVID-19. Study overall: Samples of COVID-19 (acute and convalescent) were obtained from the United States, Italy and Spain.

Seattle researchers signed up patients amid active infection and tracked them longitudinally. V was pared by 4 bases and J by 4 bases, with 8 bases of the junction left unmatched. There are 15 residues in the CDR3. The germline V gene encodes CDR1 MNHEY and CDR2 SVGAGI. This clone appeared a few times. Assay: immunoSEQ multiplex PCR; the TCRdb copy retains only in-frame clones and omits some. The sample yields more than 300,000 clones, about 90% seen once. The J gene is TRBJ1-2, the V gene TRBV6-5; 8 bases fit TRBD1. The TCR was taken from a woman in her thirties or forties with COVID-19, enrolled during active disease. Material for sequencing was peripheral blood. Here the CDR3 DNA reads TGTGCCAGCAGTTTTACCGGACAGGGAGGCTATGGCTACACCTTC. It encodes CASSFTGQGGYGYTF.